This TCR beta chain was identified during a study of T cells after yellow fever vaccination. Study context: Fractions of low cell number were prepared using SMART-Seq v4 Ultra Low Input.

Germline assignment: CDR1 SQVTM and CDR2 ANQGSEA. The CDR3 spans 14 residues. The V gene end was trimmed by 2 bases and the J gene end by 4 bases; junction bases not matched to a gene: 5. TCRdb re-called the 5' RACE reads with MiXCR, one entry per CDR3 protein. The profile shows 500,000 to 650,000 distinct CDR3 sequences, around 16% of them singletons. This chain links TRBV29-1 with TRBJ2-5; TRBD2 matches 9 bases. The material was PBMCs, obtained 4 to 5 days after the first yellow fever vaccination. The sequence derives from a man between 18 and 35 years old who received the YFV17D yellow fever vaccine. CDR3 in amino acids: CSVEPSGAGETQYF. CDR3 in DNA: TGCAGCGTTGAACCTAGCGGGGCGGGAGAGACCCAGTACTTC.